These 20 T cell receptor beta chains came from one sample sequenced in a study of T cells in women clearing cervical HPV infection. Sequencing used immunoSEQ multiplex PCR; TCRdb keeps in-frame clones, though not all of them. The table for this sample gives 20,000 to 25,000 clones. Sequencing input: blood buffy coat. These receptors were obtained from a woman aged 18 to 75 with a cervical HPV16 infection that either progressed to CIN3+ or cleared (not recorded which).

As regards this clone: The read comes to an end 3 residues before the CDR3 does, leaving the germline J gene to fill in the end. The chain links TRBV28 to TRBJ2-4; 8 positions match TRBD2. Trimming removed 5 bases from V and 3 bases from J; junction bases left unmatched: 15. The CDR3 spans 18 residues. Germline CDR1 reads MDHEN; CDR2 reads SYDVKM. The CDR3 bases that were read are TGTGCCAGCAGTCCCGCTTCCGGGACTAGAGACCTCAAAAACATT. This sequence encodes CASSPASGTRDLKNI. The whole CDR3 protein reads CASSPASGTRDLKNIQYF.

This clone is deemed medium-sized by its frequency. The part of the CDR3 DNA that was read is TGTGCCAGCAGCCAAGTCGCCTCCTGGGCGGGAGCGGTGGATACG. Protein sequence: CASSQVASWAGAVDT. The whole CDR3 sequence reads CASSQVASWAGAVDTQYF. The chain joins TRBV14 to TRBJ2-3; 7 bases align to TRBD2. The read gets to within 3 residues of the CDR3 end, and the germline J gene fills in the rest. CDR3 size: 18 residues. Trimming cost V 1 base and J 6 bases; bases outside gene matches: 16. Germline V CDR1 and CDR2: SGHDN, FVKESK.

As for this clone: From the germline J gene comes the end of the CDR3, since the read stops 3 residues before it. This chain links TRBV6-1 with TRBJ2-1, with TRBD2 identical over 9 bases. V lost 4 bases, J lost 4 bases, and 5 bases stayed unmatched. Germline CDR1 MNHNS, CDR2 SASEGT. This CDR3 has 15 amino acids. The CDR3 DNA, read in part, is TGTGCCAGCAGTGCGACTAGCGGATCTTACAATGAG. Translation: CASSATSGSYNE. The whole CDR3 region reads CASSATSGSYNEQFF.

Note on this clone: With the read ending 3 residues before the CDR3 end, the germline J gene is used to fill in that end. V usage is TRBV28 and J usage is TRBJ2-7, with 7 bases identical to TRBD1. V shed 8 bases and J 4 bases; nucleotides not matched to a gene: 5. Germline V gene lookup returns CDR1 MDHEN and CDR2 SYDVKM. The CDR3 covers 12 residues. CDR3 bases read: TGTGCCAGCGGCGAACAGGGGTACGAG. Protein product: CASGEQGYE. The entire CDR3 protein is CASGEQGYEQYF.

The CDR3 spells CASSPRTGGLHDYTF. CDR3 bases read: TGTGCCAGCAGCCCCCGGACAGGGGGACTCCACGAC. This chain joins TRBV7-2 and TRBJ1-2, with TRBD1 matching over 10 bases. The missing CDR3 end, 3 residues past where the read stops, is filled in from the germline J gene. CDR1 and CDR2 (germline): SGHTA, FQGNSA. The CDR3 is 15 residues long.

Note on this clone: The read stops 3 residues short of the end of the CDR3; the missing end is completed from the germline J gene. The chain recombines TRBV6-1 with TRBJ1-5; D not resolved. Germline loops: CDR1 MNHNS, CDR2 SASEGT. There are 15 residues in the CDR3. V was cut by 1 base and J by 4 bases, with 11 bases left in between. The CDR3 reads CASSEVRQANQPQHF. The part of the CDR3 DNA that was read is TGTGCCAGCAGTGAAGTAAGGCAGGCAAATCAGCCC.

By frequency, this clone registers medium-sized. Read sequence stops 3 residues before the CDR3 end, and the germline J gene provides the missing end. The V call is TRBV7-8, the J call TRBJ2-4, with unresolved D. The germline gives CDR1 SGHVS, CDR2 FQNEAQ. The CDR3 has 14 residues. V was shortened by 1 base and J by 0 bases, with 4 bases between the two germline ends. CDR3 region: CASSLGLAKNIQYF. The DNA read from the CDR3 is TGTGCCAGCAGCTTAGGGCTAGCCAAAAACATT.

With regard to this clone: Read coverage stops 3 residues before the CDR3 terminus; the germline J gene supplies the remainder. V and J are TRBV12-3 or TRBV12-4 and TRBJ2-3; 7 nucleotides agree with TRBD2. The length of the CDR3 is 15 residues. V dropped 3 bases and J dropped 4; count of bases not matched to a gene: 7. The CDR3 protein is CASSLGAGVPDTQYF. The CDR3 DNA, read in part, is TGTGCCAGCAGTTTGGGCGCGGGAGTCCCAGATACG.

A remark on this clone: The DNA ends 3 residues before the CDR3 does, and the rest of the CDR3 is filled in from the germline J gene. The chain is built from TRBV24-1 and TRBJ2-3; 7 bases map to TRBD2. The CDR3 extends over 16 amino acids. Germline loops: CDR1 KGHDR, CDR2 SFDVKD. The V gene end was trimmed by 3 bases and the J gene end by 0 bases; junction bases not matched to a gene: 5. The sequenced CDR3 bases are TGTGCCACCAGTGATGGGAGACTAGCTAGCACAGATACG. Residues: CATSDGRLASTDT. The complete CDR3 reads CATSDGRLASTDTQYF.

On this clone: Coverage ceases 3 residues before the CDR3 finishes, and the germline J gene fills in the end. The chain recombines TRBV18 with TRBJ2-7; D possibly corresponds to TRBD1 (5 bases). CDR3 length equals 13 residues. V was shortened by 7 bases and J by 0 bases, with 10 bases between the two germline ends. Germline CDR1 and CDR2: KGHSH and LQKENI. This chain's CDR3 is CASFPDSSYEQYF. The DNA read from the CDR3 is TGTGCCAGCTTCCCAGACAGCTCCTACGAG.

On this clone: The missing CDR3 end, 3 residues past where the read stops, is filled in from the germline J gene. The chain is built from TRBV19 and TRBJ1-1, with 7 bases identical to TRBD1. Germline V gene data show CDR1 as LNHDA and CDR2 as SQIVND (reference sequence). This CDR3 is built from 15 residues. V was pared by 6 bases and J by 1 base, with 8 bases of the junction left unmatched. CDR3 region: CASRPQGLGNTEAFF. The covered CDR3 bases are TGTGCCAGTAGACCACAGGGGTTGGGGAACACTGAA.

Note on this clone: The CDR3 goes on 3 residues after the read ends, and that part is filled in from the germline J gene. The chain employs TRBV5-4 and TRBJ2-5; TRBD2 matches at 13 bases. The germline gives CDR1 SGHNT, CDR2 YYREEE (reference sequence). This CDR3 comprises 15 residues. The V gene end was trimmed by 4 bases and the J gene end by 4 bases; junction bases not matched to a gene: 4. The sequenced part of the CDR3 DNA is TGTGCCAGCAGCATGGGACTAGCGGGACTAGAGACC. Its translation is CASSMGLAGLET. The whole CDR3 protein is CASSMGLAGLETQYF.

Turning to this clone: The CDR3 end is not reached by the read, which stops 3 residues before it; the germline J gene fills it in. The chain carries TRBV7-3 and TRBJ2-1; 7 nucleotides line up with TRBD1. V lost 2 bases and J lost 0; bases outside the gene matches: 4. The CDR3 is made up of 16 amino acids. The germline gives CDR1 SGHTA, CDR2 FQGTGA. The CDR3 sequence is CASSLEGTASYNEQFF. CDR3 bases read: TGTGCCAGCAGCTTAGAAGGGACAGCCTCCTACAATGAG. The full variable domain, rest sourced from reference TRBV7-3 and TRBJ2-1, is GAGVSQTPSNKVTEKGKYVELRCDPISGHTALYWYRQSLGQGPEFLIYFQGTGAADDSGLPNDRFFAVRPEGSVSTLKIQRTERGDSAVYLCASSLEGTASYNEQFFGPGTRLTVL.

CDR3 bases read: TGTGCCAGCAGCTCGCTAGAGAGGTCTGAA. Residues: CASSSLERSE. The CDR3 reads in full as CASSSLERSEAFF. The rearrangement joins TRBV7-9 to TRBJ1-1; D unclear. The read ends 3 residues early relative to the CDR3; the germline J gene fills the gap. Deletions cut 4 bases from V and 6 bases from J, with 12 bases between. Germline V gene sequence: CDR1 SEHNR, CDR2 FQNEAQ (reference sequence). The CDR3 is 13 residues long.

CDR3 region: CASDRSNQPQHF. CDR3 DNA, as far as it was read: TGTGCCAGCGACAGGAGCAATCAGCCC. The V gene is TRBV2, the J gene TRBJ1-5; the D gene is possibly TRBD1 (6 bases). The sequence runs out 3 residues before the end of the CDR3; the remainder is reconstructed from the germline J gene. CDR1 is SNHLY and CDR2 is FYNNEI in the germline V gene. The CDR3 sequence is 12 residues long. V was trimmed by 8 bases and J by 1 base, leaving 6 bases between them.

As for this clone: The CDR3 is cut off 3 residues early in the read; its end comes from the germline J gene. The chain recombines TRBV20-1 with TRBJ2-7; 7 nucleotides match TRBD1. The length of the CDR3 is 15 residues. In germline, CDR1 is DFQATT, CDR2 SNEGSKA (reference sequence). The junction had 7 bases not matched to a gene; V was cut back by 0 bases and J by 2 bases. CDR3 in amino acids: CSARDLRTGTYEQYF. The CDR3 bases that were read are TGCAGTGCTAGAGACCTCCGGACAGGTACCTACGAG.

Of note for this clone: The CDR3 goes on 3 residues after the read ends, and that part is filled in from the germline J gene. The chain is built from TRBV27 and TRBJ1-5; D gene ambiguous. The CDR3 runs 12 residues. CDR1 MNHEY and CDR2 SMNVEV come from the germline V gene (reference sequence). The germline V and J ends were trimmed by 5 bases and 6 bases, with 8 bases remaining between them. Partial CDR3 DNA: TGTGCCAGCAGTACCCTCGGTCAGCCC. Its translation: CASSTLGQP. In full, the CDR3 is CASSTLGQPQHF.

On this clone itself: The CDR3 end lies 3 residues beyond the end of the read and is filled in from the germline J gene. The rearrangement uses TRBV20-1 and TRBJ2-1; TRBD2 might be the D (5 bases). Germline V lookup: CDR1 DFQATT, CDR2 SNEGSKA (reference sequence). V was cut by 3 bases and J by 2 bases, with 14 bases left in between. This CDR3 comprises 15 residues. Incomplete CDR3 DNA: TGCAGTGCTAGGGGCACAGCGGAAACCTACAATGAG. It yields the protein CSARGTAETYNE. The full CDR3 reads CSARGTAETYNEQFF.

In regard to this clone: The read ends 3 residues before the CDR3 terminus; that terminus is restored from the germline J gene. The gene calls are TRBV4-2 and TRBJ1-4; TRBD1 matches 9 bases. The V and J ends lost 4 bases and 7 bases, in that order; junction bases with no gene match: 7. From germline, CDR1 is LGHNA and CDR2 YNFKEQ. The CDR3 spans 15 residues. The CDR3 protein is CASSLAWDRVEKLFF. Incomplete CDR3 DNA: TGTGCCAGCAGCCTAGCTTGGGACAGGGTTGAAAAA.

Regarding this clone: The sequenced fragment ends 3 residues before the CDR3 boundary, so the rest is inferred from the germline J gene. The chain recombines TRBV25-1 with TRBJ2-4; TRBD2 is a possible D gene (6 bases). Germline lookup yields CDR1 MGHDK and CDR2 SYGVNS. V was pared by 2 bases and J by 4 bases, with 12 bases between. This CDR3 is built from 15 residues. The covered CDR3 bases are TGTGCCAGCAGTGAAGGAGAGGGGAGGAAAAACATT. Translated, it gives CASSEGEGRKNI. The full-length CDR3 reads as CASSEGEGRKNIQYF. Looking up the rest from reference TRBV25-1 and TRBJ2-4 gives the full variable domain: EADIYQTPRYLVIGTGKKITLECSQTMGHDKMYWYQQDPGMELHLIHYSYGVNSTEKGDLSSESTVSRIRTEHFPLTLESARPSHTSQYLCASSEGEGRKNIQYFGAGTRLSVL.